The entry below describes one T cell receptor (beta chain). As every portion of the isolated RNA was reverse transcribed, the sequencing read expressed TCRB transcripts. Assay used: immunoSEQ multiplex PCR; TCRdb lists only in-frame clones, some missing. There are approximately 380,000 clones in the sample; around 15% occur only once, and 0.019% lies in the top ten. The sample comes from a study of beta chain features in type 1 diabetes. With V trimmed by 1 base and J by 5 bases, 5 bases remained unmatched. The CDR3 length is 16 residues. From germline, CDR1 is SGHVS and CDR2 FNYEAQ. Sample: naive CD4+ T cells from blood. This chain connects TRBV7-6 to TRBJ2-4, with TRBD2 matching 10 bases. The receptor was isolated from a woman between 18 and 29 years old in good health. The DNA for the CDR3 is TGTGCCAGCAGCTTAGAAGCGGGAGGGCCTGAAAACATTCAGTACTTC. Protein product: CASSLEAGGPENIQYF.